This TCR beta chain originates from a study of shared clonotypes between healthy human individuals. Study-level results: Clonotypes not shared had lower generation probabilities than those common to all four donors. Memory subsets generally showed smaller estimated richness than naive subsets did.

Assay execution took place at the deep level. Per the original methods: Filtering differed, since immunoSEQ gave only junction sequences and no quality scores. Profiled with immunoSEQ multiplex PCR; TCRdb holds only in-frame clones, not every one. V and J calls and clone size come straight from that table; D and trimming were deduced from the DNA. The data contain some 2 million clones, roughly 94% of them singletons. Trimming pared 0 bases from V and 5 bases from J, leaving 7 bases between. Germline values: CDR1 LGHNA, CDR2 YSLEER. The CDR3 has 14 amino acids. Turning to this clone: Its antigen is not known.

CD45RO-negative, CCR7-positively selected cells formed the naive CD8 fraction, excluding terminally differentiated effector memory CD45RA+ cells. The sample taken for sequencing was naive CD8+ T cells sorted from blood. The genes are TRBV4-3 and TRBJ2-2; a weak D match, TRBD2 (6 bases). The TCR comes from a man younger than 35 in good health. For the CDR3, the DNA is TGCGCCAGCAGCCAAGAGGACTATACCGGGGAGCTGTTTTTT. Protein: CASSQEDYTGELFF.